This T cell receptor beta chain came from a study of cytomegalovirus exposure and HLA in healthy donors. Overall study findings and caveats: Analyzed later, most CMV-associated TCR beta chains appeared HLA-restricted.

The CDR3 extends over 14 amino acids. V lost 3 bases and J 1 base, leaving 10 bases between the germline ends. Germline lookup yields CDR1 MNHEY and CDR2 SMNVEV (reference sequence). With regard to this clone: Its antigen is unknown.

Researchers ran the PCR with 60 Vbeta and 13 Jbeta primers. How the authors handled the data: Unique TCR beta chains totaled 80 million to 100 million in a later count, with roughly 10 million of them shared. Generated by immunoSEQ multiplex PCR, the TCRdb table keeps only in-frame clones and is missing some. V, J and clone size are those of that table, while D and trimming were read from the DNA. This sample has approximately 130,000 clones, with roughly 79% found just once. Healthy bone marrow donors formed the donor group. Sequenced material: PBMCs. V gene TRBV27 combines with J gene TRBJ2-7, with D unclear. The clonotype originates from a man aged 30 to 45 in good health and CMV-seronegative. Here the CDR3 DNA reads TGTGCCAGCAGTTTCTTCGCAGATTCCTACGAGCAGTACTTC. Protein product: CASSFFADSYEQYF.